Sequencing of this T cell receptor beta chain was carried out in a study of blood T cell repertoires in COVID-19. For the study at large: Collection of acute and convalescent COVID-19 samples took place in the United States, Italy and Spain. Sample material is recorded as cDNA or gDNA derived from T cells, B-cell-depleted T cells, or PBMCs.

As originally analysed: Quantification of nucleated cells was approximated via reference gene primer amplification. Some clones are missing from TCRdb's copy, which holds only in-frame ones; the method was immunoSEQ multiplex PCR. V and J calls and clone size are given by that table; D and trimming were obtained from the DNA. The data contain around 63,000 clones, more than 70% of them singletons. Germline CDR1 is LGHNT and CDR2 is FRNRAP. This CDR3 contains 16 residues. V gave up 7 bases and J gave up 7 bases; unmatched junction bases: 15. The receptor was isolated from a man aged 60 to 75 with acute or convalescent COVID-19. The chain couples TRBV12-5 to TRBJ2-2, with 7 bases identical to TRBD1. Sequencing was carried out using peripheral blood. The CDR3: CASAPLRSRGSGELFF. CDR3 coding DNA: TGTGCTAGTGCCCCGCTCCGCTCCAGGGGGAGCGGGGAGCTGTTTTTT.